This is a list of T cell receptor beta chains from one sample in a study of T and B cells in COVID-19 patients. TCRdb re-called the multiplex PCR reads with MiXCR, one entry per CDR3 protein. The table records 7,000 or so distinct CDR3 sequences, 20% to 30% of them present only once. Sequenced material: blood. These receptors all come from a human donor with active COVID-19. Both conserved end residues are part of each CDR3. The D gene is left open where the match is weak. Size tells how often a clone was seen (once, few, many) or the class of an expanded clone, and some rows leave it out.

CDR3 protein: CSAVPFDTEAFF; V gene: TRBV20-1; clone size: .; D gene: .
CDR3 protein: CAISEEKVENYNEQFF; V gene: TRBV10-3; clone size: few; D gene: .
CDR3 protein: CASSYSAGGTEAFF; V gene: TRBV6-2/TRBV6-3; clone size: few; D gene: .
CDR3 protein: CASSHGFGRDRAYEQYF; V gene: TRBV4-3; clone size: few; D gene: TRBD1
CDR3 protein: CASSLGGSYEQFF; V gene: TRBV6-6; clone size: few; D gene: TRBD2
CDR3 protein: CASSTRQGPTDTQYF; V gene: TRBV11-3; clone size: .; D gene: TRBD1
CDR3 protein: CASRGQGAYNEQFF; V gene: TRBV19; clone size: .; D gene: TRBD1
CDR3 protein: CSARPRNTEAFF; V gene: TRBV20-1; clone size: .; D gene: .
CDR3 protein: CASSARLEFGYNEQFF; V gene: TRBV11-3; clone size: medium-sized; D gene: .
CDR3 protein: CASSSQTLKTGDTQYF; V gene: TRBV18; clone size: many; D gene: .
CDR3 protein: CASSRTGTNTGELFF; V gene: TRBV4-3; clone size: .; D gene: TRBD1
CDR3 protein: CASSKIQGAAGELFF; V gene: TRBV12-3/TRBV12-4; clone size: .; D gene: TRBD1
CDR3 protein: CASSQQGGGQETQYF; V gene: TRBV7-2; clone size: few; D gene: .
CDR3 protein: CSVGTGETQYF; V gene: TRBV29-1; clone size: large; D gene: TRBD1
CDR3 protein: CASSERDSYNEQFF; V gene: TRBV6-2/TRBV6-3; clone size: medium-sized; D gene: TRBD2
CDR3 protein: CASSINRRDTQYF; V gene: TRBV28; clone size: .; D gene: .
CDR3 protein: CATGREGAFRGPGNTIYF; V gene: TRBV19; clone size: many; D gene: .
CDR3 protein: CASSPRTLAGFTDTQYF; V gene: TRBV6-1; clone size: medium-sized; D gene: TRBD2
CDR3 protein: CASNVGISNEQFF; V gene: TRBV11-3; clone size: .; D gene: .
CDR3 protein: CASSLGSPRENSPLHF; V gene: TRBV7-2; clone size: few; D gene: .
CDR3 protein: CAWSAGTGYGYTF; V gene: TRBV30; clone size: .; D gene: .
CDR3 protein: CASSLGRSFLRIDEQFF; V gene: TRBV11-3; clone size: medium-sized; D gene: .
CDR3 protein: CASSLVRLAGADTQYF; V gene: TRBV5-1; clone size: few; D gene: TRBD2
CDR3 protein: CASSVTDRSSYEQYF; V gene: TRBV7-2; clone size: few; D gene: .
CDR3 protein: CASSFSTTAYEQYF; V gene: TRBV5-6; clone size: .; D gene: .
CDR3 protein: CASSGTFNQPQHF; V gene: TRBV6-1; clone size: .; D gene: .
CDR3 protein: CASTKWGGGSSYEQYF; V gene: TRBV19; clone size: .; D gene: TRBD2
CDR3 protein: CASKDSYNSPLHF; V gene: TRBV19; clone size: medium-sized; D gene: .